The rows below give T cell receptor beta chains drawn from one sample of a study of identifying expanded T cells in peripheral blood. Only in-frame clones appear in the TCRdb table, and some are missing; sequencing was by immunoSEQ multiplex PCR. The sample shows fewer than 130,000 clones, 75% to 90% of them seen only once. The source material was blood. The receptor source for this set is a person aged 18-70 years in good health. Each CDR3 is given with its conserved first and last residue. Each record gives: V gene, D gene, J gene, clone size, CDR3 DNA, CDR3 protein. D genes are given only for firm matches. Not all rows give a size; the values are once, few, many and, for expanded clones, a class.

>TRBV4-2|TRBD2|TRBJ2-3|-
TGTGCCAGCAGCCCCCGGATGCTAGCGGGTAACACAGATACGCAGTATTTT
CASSPRMLAGNTDTQYF
>TRBV6-6|-|TRBJ2-7|-
TGTGCCAGCAGGGGGGCCCACTCTGAAGAGCAGTACTTC
CASRGAHSEEQYF
>TRBV7-2|-|TRBJ2-7|-
TGTGCCAGCAGCTTAGATGCGGGGTGGGACGAGCAGTACTTC
CASSLDAGWDEQYF
>TRBV20-1|-|TRBJ1-1|-
TGCAGTGCTAGAGTTTACGCTGAAGCTTTCTTT
CSARVYAEAFF
>TRBV7-2|TRBD1|TRBJ1-1|-
TGTGCCAGCAGCCTCCCGACAGGGGGGAACACTGAAGCTTTCTTT
CASSLPTGGNTEAFF
>TRBV5-8|-|TRBJ1-4|-
TGTGCCAGCAGCTCAAGTTGGGAGAAACTGTTTTTT
CASSSSWEKLFF
>TRBV19|-|TRBJ1-5|few
TGTGCCAGTAGTGGGGCAAACCAGCCCCAGCATTTT
CASSGANQPQHF
>TRBV15|-|TRBJ2-7|-
TGTGCCACCAGCGGGGCCCCCTCCTACGAGCAGTACTTC
CATSGAPSYEQYF
>TRBV7-6|-|TRBJ1-4|-
TGTGCCAGCACCCGAGGACGAGGGCTAAATGAAAAACTGTTTTTT
CASTRGRGLNEKLFF
>TRBV6-4|TRBD1|TRBJ1-3|-
TGTGCCAGCAATATACAGGGGGGGCCGAGGGATGGAAACACCATATATTTT
CASNIQGGPRDGNTIYF
>TRBV5-4|TRBD2|TRBJ2-5|-
TGTGCCAGCAGCTTGGGCGGGGGGGCAGGAGAGACCCAGTACTTC
CASSLGGGAGETQYF
>TRBV7-2|-|TRBJ1-2|few
TGTGCCAGCAGTGATCCCTTCGGCTATGGCTACACCTTC
CASSDPFGYGYTF
>TRBV7-2|TRBD1|TRBJ1-2|-
TGTGCCAGCAGACAAAGGGACAGGGGCTCGGATGGCTACACCTTC
CASRQRDRGSDGYTF
>TRBV2|TRBD1|TRBJ2-1|-
TGTGCCACCGCAGTGGGACAGGGCTACAATGAGCAGTTCTTC
CATAVGQGYNEQFF
>TRBV13|TRBD1|TRBJ1-2|-
TGTGCCAGCCCACAACAGGGGGCAGAGAACACCTTC
CASPQQGAENTF
>TRBV27|-|TRBJ2-7|-
TGTGCCAGCAGTTCAGGGGACTCCTACGAGCAGTACTTC
CASSSGDSYEQYF
>TRBV4-1|-|TRBJ2-7|once
TGCGCCAGCAGCCAAGATTTCGTAAGTTACGAGCAGTACTTC
CASSQDFVSYEQYF
>TRBV5-1|-|TRBJ2-6|-
TGCGCCAGCAGCTTGGTTGGGGGCCCTGGGGCCAACGTCCTGACTTTC
CASSLVGGPGANVLTF
>TRBV4-1|-|TRBJ1-1|-
TGCGCCAGCAGACGACAGCCGAACACTGAAGCTTTCTTT
CASRRQPNTEAFF
>TRBV10-3|-|TRBJ2-7|once
TGTGCCATCAGCACGGACGCCTCCTACGAGCAGTACTTC
CAISTDASYEQYF
>TRBV16|-|TRBJ1-1|-
TGTGCCAGCAGCCAATTCCGTAACACTGAAGCTTTCTTT
CASSQFRNTEAFF
>TRBV10-3|TRBD1|TRBJ2-3|-
TGTGCCATCAGTGGAAACAGGGGAGATACGCAGTATTTT
CAISGNRGDTQYF
>TRBV6-5|-|TRBJ2-1|-
TGTGCCAGCGGTCGTCAGCGGAATGAGCAGTTCTTC
CASGRQRNEQFF
>TRBV5-1|TRBD1|TRBJ1-6|once
TGCGCCAGCAGCTTGCAGATTGACAGGGGAAATTCACCCCTCCACTTT
CASSLQIDRGNSPLHF
>TRBV18|-|TRBJ2-7|-
TGTGCCAGCTCACCACCGAGCAGGGGTTCCTACGAGCAGTACTTC
CASSPPSRGSYEQYF
>TRBV7-9|TRBD1|TRBJ1-3|once
TGTGCCAGCAGACCCGGTGGGACAGGATCTTACTCTGGAAACACCATATATTTT
CASRPGGTGSYSGNTIYF
>TRBV19|-|TRBJ1-2|-
TGTGCCAGTAGTATAGAGGTTTTTGGGGCACCCCATGGCTACACCTTC
CASSIEVFGAPHGYTF
>TRBV6-5|TRBD1|TRBJ1-6|few
TGTGCCAGCAGTAGGACAGGCAGCAGGGCAGCCCTCCACTTT
CASSRTGSRAALHF
>TRBV28|-|TRBJ1-6|-
TGTGCCAGCAGTCAGGGGACGACCACGAATTCACCCCTCCACTTT
CASSQGTTTNSPLHF
>TRBV11-2|-|TRBJ2-1|-
TGTGCCAGCAGCCGCCAGGGTAATGAGCAGTTCTTC
CASSRQGNEQFF
>TRBV13|TRBD1|TRBJ2-7|-
TGTGCCAGCAGCTCCAGGACAGGGTTTAACGAGCAGTACTTC
CASSSRTGFNEQYF
>TRBV19|TRBD2|TRBJ2-1|-
TGTGCCAGTAGTACCGGGACTAGCGGGGGTAATGAGCAGTTCTTC
CASSTGTSGGNEQFF
>TRBV7-9|-|TRBJ2-3|-
TGTGCCAGCAGCGGGGGGCAGGCCTACACAGATACGCAGTATTTT
CASSGGQAYTDTQYF
>TRBV18|-|TRBJ2-3|-
TGTGCCAGCTCACTCCAGGACAGACGACCTATAGATACGCAGTATTTT
CASSLQDRRPIDTQYF
>TRBV4-3|TRBD1|TRBJ1-1|-
TGCGCCAGCAGCCGGGGGGGACAGGGGAACACTGAAGCTTTCTTT
CASSRGGQGNTEAFF
>TRBV7-9|-|TRBJ1-1|few
TGTGCCAGCAGCTCTCATGGGGGAGGGCCCGGCACTGAAGCTTTCTTT
CASSSHGGGPGTEAFF
>TRBV11-2|-|TRBJ1-3|-
TGTGCCAGCAGCACAAGGATTGGTCGGAATAGTCCTGGAAACACCATATATTTT
CASSTRIGRNSPGNTIYF
>TRBV19|TRBD2|TRBJ2-3|-
TGTGCCAGTAGGTGGGGAATAGCGGGCCAAGATACGCAGTATTTT
CASRWGIAGQDTQYF
>TRBV2|-|TRBJ1-1|-
TGTGCCAGCAGCCCCCCGGGAGAAGCTTTCTTT
CASSPPGEAFF
>TRBV9|TRBD2|TRBJ2-5|once
TGTGCCAGCAGCGTAGGTTGGGCTAGCGGGGGGGCCCAAGAGACCCAGTACTTC
CASSVGWASGGAQETQYF
>TRBV19|TRBD1|TRBJ1-2|-
TGTGCCAGTAGTTCGGACAGGGCGCACAGTTCAAACTATGGCTACACCTTC
CASSSDRAHSSNYGYTF
>TRBV7-2|-|TRBJ2-7|-
TGTGCCAGCAGCTTAGTGGGGACGGTCTCCTACGAGCAGTACTTC
CASSLVGTVSYEQYF
>TRBV7-8|TRBD1|TRBJ2-7|-
TGTGCCAGCAGCTTAGGGAGCCGGGACAGGGTGTACGAGCAGTACTTC
CASSLGSRDRVYEQYF
>TRBV19|TRBD1|TRBJ2-7|-
TGTGCCAGTAGTCTAACCCCGGGACAGGGGAACGACGAGCAGTACTTC
CASSLTPGQGNDEQYF
>TRBV28|TRBD1|TRBJ1-2|-
TGTGCCAGCAGTCGGGACAGGGGAAACTATGGCTACACCTTC
CASSRDRGNYGYTF
>TRBV14|-|TRBJ2-7|-
TGTGCCAGCAGCCGGTCCGACGGGTCGGCCTACGAGCAGTACTTC
CASSRSDGSAYEQYF